This T cell receptor beta chain was retrieved from a study of cytomegalovirus exposure and HLA in healthy donors. On this clone: As yet, its antigen is unknown.

V lost 6 bases and J lost 2, with 17 bases in between. The CDR3 contains 16 residues. The V gene's germline CDR1 is MNHNY and CDR2 SVGAGI (reference sequence). Study results and limitations: For TCR beta chains, V- and J-gene trimming was later linked to a missense DCLRE1C variant.

Researchers ran the PCR with 60 Vbeta and 13 Jbeta primers. Only in-frame clones appear in the TCRdb table, and some are missing; sequencing was by immunoSEQ multiplex PCR. Across around 200,000 clones, the top ten clones capture 0.75% to 1% of the sample. This rearrangement joins TRBV6-6 to TRBJ1-5, with D unresolved. Sequencing was done on a sample of PBMCs. This TCR derives from a woman in her 30s in good health and CMV-seropositive. CDR3 bases: TGTGCCAGCAGATTACGGGTCCTGGATGGCAATCAGCCCCAGCATTTT. It encodes CASRLRVLDGNQPQHF.